This entry lists 17 T cell receptor beta chains sequenced from one sample in a study of T cells in Graves' hyperthyroidism and ophthalmopathy. Regions amplified from RNA transcripts were the TCR beta CDR3 regions. When the TCR CDR3 underwent first-round RT-PCR, the HTBI primer set was used. TCRdb redid the calling of the multiplex PCR reads with MiXCR, one entry per CDR3 protein. Altogether 330,000 or so distinct CDR3 sequences are present, roughly 18% being singletons, with the ten largest covering about 14%. The material sequenced was blood. The receptors stem from a woman aged 40 to 50 with Graves' ophthalmopathy.

Many counts were recorded for this clonotype. This chain connects TRBV20-1 to TRBJ2-7, with D perhaps TRBD2 (5 bases). Between the trimmed V and J ends, which lost 6 bases and 0 bases, there was a span of 9 bases. In germline, CDR1 is DFQATT, CDR2 SNEGSKA (reference sequence). CDR3 length: 12 residues. CDR3 sequence (DNA): TGCAGTGCCCTCGCGGGCTCCTACGAGCAGTACTTC. The encoded protein is CSALAGSYEQYF.

This clonotype has at least ten counts. The J gene is TRBJ2-7, the V gene TRBV4-3, with 8 bases lining up with TRBD1. With V trimmed by 2 bases and J by 3 bases, 3 bases remained unmatched. The CDR3 is 14 amino acids. Germline assignment: CDR1 LGHNA and CDR2 YSLEER. The CDR3 loop reads CASSQTRGRYEQYF. DNA of the CDR3: TGCGCCAGCAGCCAAACCAGGGGGCGCTACGAGCAGTACTTC.

The table lists this clonotype with many counts. The CDR3 coding sequence is TGTGCCAGCAGCTTAGCACAGGTTGGGGAGCTGTTTTTT. Protein: CASSLAQVGELFF. The V gene is TRBV7-2, the J gene TRBJ2-2; D possibly corresponds to TRBD1 (5 bases). The CDR3 length is 13 residues. Germline-derived CDR1 and CDR2 are SGHTA and FQGNSA. Trimming left V 0 bases short and J 8 bases short, with 7 bases between.

This rearrangement joins TRBV2 to TRBJ1-5; TRBD1 is a possible D gene (6 bases). The CDR3 is made up of 15 amino acids. Germline CDR1 and CDR2: SNHLY and FYNNEI. V gave up 7 bases and J gave up 0 bases, with 13 bases separating them. The CDR3 region is CASTIDRFSNQPQHF. For the CDR3, the DNA is TGTGCCAGCACCATAGACAGGTTTAGCAATCAGCCCCAGCATTTT.

The V gene is TRBV11-3, the J gene TRBJ2-7; TRBD1 matches at 11 bases. The junction had 12 bases not matched to a gene; V was cut back by 5 bases and J by 0 bases. The CDR3 consists of 18 residues. CDR1 is SGHNT and CDR2 is YENEEA in the germline V gene. In DNA form, the CDR3 reads TGTGCCAGCAGCCGAGGACAGGGGGCCGTCCGGGACTCCTACGAGCAGTACTTC. Translating gives CASSRGQGAVRDSYEQYF. Complete variable domain (other parts from reference TRBV11-3 and TRBJ2-7): EAGVVQSPRYKIIEKKQPVAFWCNPISGHNTLYWYLQNLGQGPELLIRYENEEAVDDSQLPKDRFSAERLKGVDSTLKIQPAELGDSAVYLCASSRGQGAVRDSYEQYFGPGTRLTVT.

This clonotype was observed at least ten times. V usage is TRBV7-9 and J usage is TRBJ1-1; no definite D call. Germline loops: CDR1 SEHNR, CDR2 FQNEAQ (reference sequence). This CDR3 is built from 14 residues. Trimming left V 5 bases short and J 4 bases short, with 14 bases between. CDR3 in amino acids: CASSPTGVPTEAFF. CDR3 in DNA: TGTGCCAGCAGCCCTACTGGTGTTCCCACTGAAGCTTTCTTT.

This chain links TRBV28 with TRBJ2-5, with TRBD1 matching over 8 bases. Germline-derived CDR1 and CDR2 are MDHEN and SYDVKM. CDR3 size: 15 residues. Trimming cost V 4 bases and J 2 bases; bases outside gene matches: 6. The CDR3 nucleotides are TGTGCCAGCAGTTACGACAGGGGATGGCAAGAGACCCAGTACTTC. This codes for CASSYDRGWQETQYF.

This clonotype appeared many times. The genes are TRBV7-2 and TRBJ2-7; D perhaps matches TRBD2 (6 bases). Germline lookup yields CDR1 SGHTA and CDR2 FQGNSA. Deletions cut 6 bases from V and 0 bases from J, with 12 bases between. The CDR3 runs 14 residues. The CDR3 coding sequence is TGTGCCAGCAGGGAGGGCGGTAGCTCCTACGAGCAGTACTTC. This codes for CASREGGSSYEQYF.

This chain uses TRBV25-1 with TRBJ1-2; possible D gene TRBD1, 6 bases. Trimming stripped 3 bases from V and 2 bases from J, with 13 bases between. CDR1 is MGHDK, CDR2 SYGVNS, per germline. The CDR3 loop spans 15 amino acids. The CDR3 DNA follows: TGTGCCAGCAGTGATTTTTGGACAGAGAACTATGGCTACACCTTC. Its protein product is CASSDFWTENYGYTF.

This clonotype came up many times. The chain links TRBV6-5 to TRBJ1-6; unclear D gene. CDR3 length: 16 amino acids. CDR1 is MNHEY, CDR2 SVGAGI, per germline. V lost 2 bases and J 0 bases, leaving 8 bases between the germline ends. The CDR3 coding sequence is TGTGCCAGCAGTTACGGCGGGAGCTCCTATAATTCACCCCTCCACTTT. Translation gives CASSYGGSSYNSPLHF.

This clonotype has at least ten counts. This chain links TRBV13 with TRBJ1-3, with D unresolved. V dropped 5 bases and J dropped 0 bases, with 8 bases sitting between them. From germline, CDR1 is PRHDT and CDR2 FYEKMQ (reference sequence). There are 14 residues in the CDR3. This CDR3 is CASSNVASGNTIYF. CDR3 coding DNA: TGTGCCAGCAGCAATGTAGCCTCTGGAAACACCATATATTTT.

This clonotype appeared many times. The chain has TRBV7-2 and TRBJ1-2; a weak D match, TRBD1 (6 bases). CDR1 and CDR2 from the germline V gene are SGHTA and FQGNSA. V lost 5 bases to trimming and J lost 0 bases, with 10 bases between them. The CDR3 sequence is 14 residues long. CDR3 DNA: TGTGCCAGCAGCCGGACAGTCGCTAACTATGGCTACACCTTC. As protein: CASSRTVANYGYTF.

This clonotype has a count of ten or more. The chain links TRBV20-1 to TRBJ2-2; unclear D gene. Germline CDR1 is DFQATT and CDR2 is SNEGSKA (reference sequence). The CDR3 consists of 12 residues. The V and J ends lost 3 bases and 6 bases respectively, with 8 bases between them. CDR3 DNA: TGCAGTGCTAGTAAGGTCCCCGGGGAGCTGTTTTTT. This sequence encodes CSASKVPGELFF.

This clonotype was detected ten times or more. CDR3 sequence reads: CASSLQRQAIYEQYF. Written as DNA, the CDR3 is TGTGCCAGCAGCTTACAGCGGCAGGCGATCTACGAGCAGTACTTC. The V gene is TRBV11-1, the J gene TRBJ2-7; tentative D call: TRBD2 (5 bases). The CDR3 covers 15 residues. Germline CDR1 reads SGHAT; CDR2 reads FQDESV (reference sequence). V lost 2 bases, J lost 3 bases, and 14 bases lay in between.

This chain connects TRBV28 to TRBJ1-2, with unresolved D. The V gene lost 2 bases and the J gene lost 4 bases, with 11 bases spanning the gap. The CDR3 is 14 amino acids. The germline gives CDR1 MDHEN, CDR2 SYDVKM. The CDR3 reads CASSLEGWIYGYTF. The CDR3 DNA sequence: TGTGCCAGCAGTTTAGAGGGCTGGATCTATGGCTACACCTTC.

This clonotype came up many times. The rearrangement joins TRBV5-8 to TRBJ2-5; TRBD2 is a possible D gene (5 bases). The CDR3 length is 14 residues. Germline assignment: CDR1 SGHTS and CDR2 YDEGEE. V lost 4 bases and J lost 2, with 12 bases in between. DNA for the CDR3: TGTGCCAGCAGCATCGCACTAGGGCAAGAGACCCAGTACTTC. This encodes CASSIALGQETQYF.

As concerns this clonotype: Given a much more abundant clone one base away, this may be a read error. The chain links TRBV5-1 to TRBJ1-1; D is undetermined. CDR1 and CDR2 (germline): SGHRS, YFSETQ. V was pared by 5 bases and J by 2 bases, with 13 bases between. The CDR3 consists of 14 residues. CDR3 residues: CASRPDGINTEAFF. The CDR3, as DNA: TGCGCCAGCAGACCAGACGGGATTAACACTGAAGCTTTCTTT.